This TCR beta chain was identified during a study of blood T cell repertoires in COVID-19. Across the study: The samples span acute and convalescent COVID-19 from the United States, Italy and Spain. The cDNA or gDNA used as material had been derived from T cells, B-cell-depleted T cells, or PBMCs.

V dropped 2 bases and J dropped 8; count of bases not matched to a gene: 11. Germline CDR1 reads LNHDA; CDR2 reads SQIVND (reference sequence). This CDR3 region has 15 residues. Authors' analysis steps: Counts of nucleated cells, estimated from reference gene primer amplification, were obtained. Sequenced by immunoSEQ multiplex PCR; TCRdb stores in-frame clones only, minus some. Clonal size and the V and J genes are those of that table, whereas D and trimming came from the DNA. The sample carries about 75,000 clones, roughly 90% recorded once. The sequence was collected from a human donor in a cohort sampled during active COVID-19. J is TRBJ1-2 and V is TRBV19; 7 bases are shared with TRBD1. Input material: peripheral blood. The CDR3 protein is CASSILAQQGYGYTF. In DNA, the CDR3 is TGTGCCAGTAGTATATTGGCCCAACAGGGGTACGGCTACACCTTC.